One sample yielded the 14 T cell receptor beta chains listed below, sequenced in a study of blood T cell repertoires in COVID-19. Libraries were prepared by immunoSEQ multiplex PCR; TCRdb keeps only in-frame clonotypes and omits some of them. The table lists about 200,000 clones, roughly 87% of them singletons. The sample taken for sequencing was peripheral blood. These receptors originate from a man in his fifties or sixties with active or convalescent COVID-19.

The chain joins TRBV30 to TRBJ2-7, with a weak D call TRBD1 (5 bases). This CDR3 spans 12 amino acids. Germline V CDR1 and CDR2: GTSNPN, SVGIG (reference sequence). Trimming stripped 2 bases from V and 7 bases from J, with 12 bases between. The CDR3 reads CAWSLGPLEQYF. The CDR3 region has the DNA TGTGCCTGGAGTTTGGGGCCCCTGGAGCAGTACTTC.

This chain links TRBV2 with TRBJ1-6, with D perhaps matching TRBD1 (5 bases). Germline V gene data show CDR1 as SNHLY and CDR2 as FYNNEI. The CDR3 loop spans 15 amino acids. The germline V and J ends were trimmed by 4 bases and 1 base, with 8 bases remaining between them. CDR3 in DNA: TGTGCCAGCAGTGTCGGGGGTTCCTATAATTCACCCCTCCACTTT. This sequence encodes CASSVGGSYNSPLHF.

The V call is TRBV28, the J call TRBJ1-4; 7 bases are a match to TRBD1. Germline V gene sequence: CDR1 MDHEN, CDR2 SYDVKM. The CDR3 spans 12 residues. V lost 1 base to trimming and J lost 13 bases; unmatched junction nucleotides: 3. CDR3 amino acids: CASSLYRQGLFF. As DNA, the CDR3 is TGTGCCAGCAGTTTATACCGACAGGGACTGTTTTTT. The complete variable domain, with remaining parts taken from reference TRBV28 and TRBJ1-4, reads DVKVTQSSRYLVKRTGEKVFLECVQDMDHENMFWYRQDPGLGLRLIYFSYDVKMKEKGDIPEGYSVSREKKERFSLILESASTNQTSMYLCASSLYRQGLFFGSGTQLSVL.

This chain's CDR3 is CASSLGLVGQETQYF. CDR3 DNA sequence: TGTGCCAGCAGCTTAGGACTGGTGGGCCAAGAGACCCAGTACTTC. This sequence joins TRBV7-7 and TRBJ2-5; no firm D call. This CDR3 is built from 15 residues. V lost 1 base and J lost 1, with 10 bases in between. The germline gives CDR1 SSHAT, CDR2 FNYEAQ (reference sequence). Variable domain in full (rest from reference TRBV7-7 and TRBJ2-5): GAGVSQSPRYKVTKRGQDVTLRCDPISSHATLYWYQQALGQGPEFLTYFNYEAQPDKSGLPSDRFSAERPEGSISTLTIQRTEQRDSAMYRCASSLGLVGQETQYFGPGTRLLVL.

The rearrangement joins TRBV6-5 to TRBJ1-4; tentative D call: TRBD1 (6 bases). V lost 2 bases, J lost 8 bases, and 12 bases lay in between. The CDR3 sequence is 14 residues long. CDR1 is MNHEY and CDR2 is SVGAGI in the germline V gene. This chain's CDR3 is CASSYRGIGEKLFF. In nucleotides, the CDR3 is TGTGCCAGCAGTTACAGGGGGATTGGCGAAAAACTGTTTTTT.

The chain links TRBV5-6 to TRBJ1-2; 7 nucleotides agree with TRBD1. Germline V gene lookup returns CDR1 SGHDT and CDR2 YYEEEE. The CDR3 consists of 14 residues. V shed 0 bases, J shed 8 bases, and the junction held 7 bases outside the gene matches. The CDR3 DNA is TGTGCCAGCAGCTTGGGACAGGGAGGTCGGGGCTACACCTTC. Translating gives CASSLGQGGRGYTF.

V gene TRBV2 combines with J gene TRBJ2-5, with D maybe TRBD2 (5 bases). Germline CDR1 and CDR2: SNHLY and FYNNEI. The CDR3 covers 16 residues. The V end was cut by 4 bases, the J end by 5 bases, with 20 bases between. CDR3 in amino acids: CASSALSSRGTETQYF. CDR3 bases: TGTGCCAGCAGTGCTCTCTCTAGCCGAGGTACTGAGACCCAGTACTTC.

The chain is built from TRBV10-3 and TRBJ2-1; 14 bases are a match to TRBD2. The CDR3 runs to 15 residues. Germline V gives CDR1 ENHRY, CDR2 SYGVKD. The ends lost 6 bases at V and 7 bases at J; junction bases unmatched: 5. The CDR3 DNA sequence: TGTGCCATCAGCTCGACTAGCGGGGGGGCGAATGAGCAGTTCTTC. Translation: CAISSTSGGANEQFF.

This chain uses TRBV19 with TRBJ2-5, with D possibly being TRBD1 (5 bases). This CDR3 is 14 amino acids long. Germline V lookup: CDR1 LNHDA, CDR2 SQIVND (reference sequence). The ends were cut back, 3 bases at V and 5 bases at J, with 13 bases in the middle. The CDR3 spells CASSIQGLGETQYF. CDR3 nucleotide sequence: TGTGCCAGTAGTATCCAGGGTCTGGGGGAGACCCAGTACTTC.

The gene calls are TRBV10-3 and TRBJ1-5, with 7 bases fitting TRBD1. With 10 bases clipped from V and 0 bases from J, the junction kept 6 bases outside the gene matches. The CDR3 extends over 14 amino acids. Germline CDR1 and CDR2: ENHRY and SYGVKD. CDR3 region: CATTGTDSNQPQHF. The CDR3 coding sequence is TGTGCCACAACCGGGACAGATAGCAATCAGCCCCAGCATTTT.

This chain uses TRBV5-6 with TRBJ1-1, with 8 bases that match TRBD1. The CDR3 contains 15 residues. V was clipped by 4 bases and J by 3 bases; unmatched bases: 8. Germline V gives CDR1 SGHDT, CDR2 YYEEEE. This CDR3 reads CASSLDRGRYTEAFF. The CDR3 nucleotides read TGTGCCAGCAGCCTAGACAGGGGAAGGTACACTGAAGCTTTCTTT.

The gene calls are TRBV11-2 and TRBJ2-3, with TRBD2 identical over 8 bases. Germline CDR1 SGHAT, CDR2 FQNNGV. V lost 2 bases, J lost 6 bases, and 4 bases stayed unmatched. CDR3 length equals 14 residues. CDR3 nucleotide sequence: TGTGCCAGCAGCTTAAATAGCGGGGAGGATACGCAGTATTTT. Residues: CASSLNSGEDTQYF. Full variable domain (rest looked up from reference TRBV11-2 and TRBJ2-3): EAGVAQSPRYKIIEKRQSVAFWCNPISGHATLYWYQQILGQGPKLLIQFQNNGVVDDSQLPKDRFSAERLKGVDSTLKIQPAKLEDSAVYLCASSLNSGEDTQYFGPGTRLTVL.

This clone is a singleton in its sample. The sample has other DNA sequences that encode this CDR3 too. The chain uses TRBV6-5 and TRBJ1-2, with TRBD1 as a possible D gene (6 bases). The V gene lost 0 bases and the J gene lost 4 bases, with 6 bases spanning the gap. The germline V gene has CDR1 MNHEY and CDR2 SVGAGI. The CDR3 has 13 amino acids. CDR3 coding DNA: TGTGCCAGCAGTTACTCAGGGGGCTATGGCTACACCTTC. Translated, it gives CASSYSGGYGYTF.

The V gene is TRBV3-1 (or the pseudogene TRBV3-2), the J gene TRBJ2-3; maybe TRBD1 (5 bases). The CDR3 covers 14 residues. V lost 3 bases to trimming and J lost 7 bases, with 14 bases between them. Germline CDR1 LGHDT, CDR2 YNNKEL (reference sequence). The CDR3 bases are TGTGCCAGCAGCCAGCCAGGGTGGTCACATACGCAGTATTTT. Translation: CASSQPGWSHTQYF.